This TCR beta chain was profiled in a study of CD8+ T cells in alopecia areata. Treatment here: oral pan-JAK inhibitor, 5-10 mg twice daily. This CDR3 has 14 residues. Trimming removed 0 bases at V and 4 bases at J, with 7 bases between. CDR1 is SGHRS, CDR2 YFSETQ, per germline. Reverse transcription of extracted RNA yielded cDNA, which provided the sequencing template. Sequencing was performed with immunoSEQ multiplex PCR; in TCRdb, only in-frame clones are kept and a portion is missing. The sample holds under 350,000 clones, 58% seen once. The clonotype originates from a human donor with alopecia areata. The chain uses TRBV5-1 and TRBJ2-2; no clear D gene. The sequencing here drew on CD4+ T cells sorted from blood, taken at week 24, from a patient treated with tofacitinib. CDR3 DNA sequence: TGCGCCAGCAGCTTGGTCACGGTCACCGGGGAGCTGTTTTTT. Residues: CASSLVTVTGELFF.